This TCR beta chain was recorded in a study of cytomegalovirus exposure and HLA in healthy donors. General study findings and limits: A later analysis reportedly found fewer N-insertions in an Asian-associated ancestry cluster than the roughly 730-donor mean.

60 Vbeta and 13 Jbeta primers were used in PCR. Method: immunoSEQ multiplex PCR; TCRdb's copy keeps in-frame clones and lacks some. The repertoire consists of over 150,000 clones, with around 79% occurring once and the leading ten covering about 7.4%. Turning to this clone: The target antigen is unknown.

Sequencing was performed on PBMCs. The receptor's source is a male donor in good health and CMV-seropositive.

CDR3 sequence: CATSRDPLGSAPEAFF. In DNA, the CDR3 is TGTGCCACCAGCAGAGATCCCCTCGGTTCCGCCCCTGAAGCTTTCTTT. V usage is TRBV15 and J usage is TRBJ1-1, with D unresolved. V gave up 0 bases and J gave up 6 bases, with 17 bases separating them. The CDR3 extends over 16 amino acids. Germline V gene lookup returns CDR1 LNHNV and CDR2 YYDKDF (reference sequence).